The present T cell receptor beta chain was sequenced within a study of CD8+ T cells in alopecia areata. About the study: Patients remained on tofacitinib for 6 to 18 months and then went 6 months without it. Study outcomes and limitations: Patients displayed less clarity in TCR sharing than mice, a finding possibly related to HLA. Numerous expanded lesional clones remained in scalp and blood during tofacitinib.

A word on this clone: Its matching antigen is unknown.

Stated treatment: oral pan-JAK inhibitor, 5-10 mg twice daily. cDNA prepared by RNA extraction and subsequent reverse transcription served as the template for sequencing. Sequenced by immunoSEQ multiplex PCR; TCRdb stores in-frame clones only, minus some. The table has around 190,000 clones, 60% seen once. The sample was CD4+ T cells sorted from blood, taken at week 24, from a patient treated with tofacitinib. The TCR sequence derives from a human donor with alopecia areata.

Here the CDR3 reads CASSETQNTDTQYF. The CDR3 nucleotides are TGTGCCAGCAGTGAAACACAGAACACAGATACGCAGTATTTT. The V call is TRBV2, the J call TRBJ2-3; D is uncertain. Trimming left V 2 bases short and J 2 bases short, with 8 bases between. The germline V gene has CDR1 SNHLY and CDR2 FYNNEI. The length of the CDR3 is 14 residues.